This section outlines one TCR beta chain sequence together with its context. This entry is derived from a study of blood T cell repertoires in COVID-19. Study background: Some COVID-19 samples were acute and others convalescent; all came from the United States, Italy and Spain. PBMCs, B-cell-depleted T cells, or T cells were the source of the cDNA or gDNA that made up the material.

As handled by the study authors: From reference gene primer amplification, estimates of nucleated cell counts were derived. Produced via immunoSEQ multiplex PCR; TCRdb's table is partial and in-frame only. The DNA gave D and trimming, while V, J and clone size come from that table. The table shows under 95,000 clones, with roughly 89% occurring only once. The CDR3 extends over 14 amino acids. V lost 7 bases, J lost 7 bases, and 10 bases stayed unmatched. Germline loops: CDR1 LNHDA, CDR2 SQIVND (reference sequence). Sequencing was performed on peripheral blood. The V and J genes are TRBV19 and TRBJ1-5; 7 nucleotides align to TRBD1. The sequence came from a woman aged 50 to 60 with acute or convalescent COVID-19. The CDR3 coding sequence is TGTGCCAGTACCCCGACAGGGTCGGGACAGCCCCAGCATTTT. Amino acid sequence: CASTPTGSGQPQHF.